The 14 T cell receptor beta chains in this list originate from one sample, sequenced in a study of control samples from healthy donors and cancer patients. Using immunoSEQ multiplex PCR, the repertoire was profiled, and TCRdb retains in-frame clones only, with some absent. The sample lists about 79,000 clones, approximately 93% occurring once. Sequencing was done on a sample of PBMCs. The receptors come from a woman aged 40 to 50 with lung cancer.

CDR3 coding DNA: TGTGCCAGCAGCCCAAAGGTAGCGGGTTGGAACTACGAGCAGTACTTC. The encoded protein is CASSPKVAGWNYEQYF. The chain carries TRBV6-6 and TRBJ2-7, with TRBD2 matching 7 bases. The CDR3 spans 16 residues. The V gene end was trimmed by 6 bases and the J gene end by 3 bases; junction bases not matched to a gene: 14. CDR1 and CDR2 (germline): MNHNY, SVGAGI (reference sequence).

This chain links TRBV4-1 with TRBJ1-2; 10 bases match TRBD1. This CDR3 contains 15 residues. J lost 4 bases, V lost 1 base, and 3 bases had no gene match. Germline values: CDR1 MGHRA, CDR2 YSYEKL. The CDR3 is CASSQGQGATYGYTF. DNA for the CDR3: TGCGCCAGCAGCCAAGGACAGGGGGCAACCTATGGCTACACCTTC.

The V gene is TRBV28, the J gene TRBJ1-1, with 7 bases matching TRBD1. Losses at the gene ends were 4 bases for V and 5 bases for J; bases not matched to a gene: 10. Per germline, CDR1 MDHEN and CDR2 SYDVKM. The length of the CDR3 is 15 residues. For the CDR3, the DNA is TGTGCCAGCAGTTCACAGGGGAGAATAAGGACTGAAGCTTTCTTT. Translated, it gives CASSSQGRIRTEAFF. The variable domain in full, completed from reference TRBV28 and TRBJ1-1, reads DVKVTQSSRYLVKRTGEKVFLECVQDMDHENMFWYRQDPGLGLRLIYFSYDVKMKEKGDIPEGYSVSREKKERFSLILESASTNQTSMYLCASSSQGRIRTEAFFGQGTRLTVV.

The rearrangement links TRBV19 to TRBJ2-5, with D perhaps TRBD1 or TRBD2 (6 bases each). Trimming stripped 4 bases from V and 5 bases from J, with 20 bases between. In germline, CDR1 is LNHDA, CDR2 SQIVND (reference sequence). The CDR3 consists of 16 residues. CDR3 sequence: CASSTLLGGRRETQYF. The DNA of the CDR3 is TGTGCCAGTAGTACCCTTCTGGGGGGCCGCCGGGAGACCCAGTACTTC.

V is TRBV15 and J is TRBJ1-2; unclear D gene. The V end lost 0 bases, the J end lost 8 bases, and 16 bases lay between the germline ends. This CDR3 has 15 amino acids. The germline CDR1 and CDR2 sequences are LNHNV and YYDKDF (reference sequence). CDR3 sequence (DNA): TGTGCCACCAGCAGAGATTTCATAGAGCAGAGGGGCTACACCTTC. It encodes CATSRDFIEQRGYTF.

This chain uses TRBV18 with TRBJ2-1; no firm D call. V lost 3 bases and J 4 bases, leaving 10 bases between the germline ends. In germline, CDR1 is KGHSH, CDR2 LQKENI. The CDR3 is 14 amino acids. In DNA, the CDR3 is TGTGCCAGCTCACCTCAAGGTACTTACAATGAGCAGTTCTTC. Translating it yields CASSPQGTYNEQFF.

This chain connects TRBV5-1 to TRBJ1-2, with a weak D call TRBD1 (5 bases). Trimming stripped 0 bases from V and 4 bases from J, with 13 bases between. There are 15 residues in the CDR3. Looked up from germline, CDR1 is SGHRS and CDR2 is YFSETQ. The CDR3 loop is CASSLAISTAYGYTF. For the CDR3, the DNA is TGCGCCAGCAGCTTGGCCATTTCGACAGCCTATGGCTACACCTTC.

The chain couples TRBV30 to TRBJ1-4; D possibly corresponds to TRBD1 (5 bases). Trimming cost V 2 bases and J 4 bases, with 11 bases left between them. Germline V CDR1 and CDR2: GTSNPN, SVGIG (reference sequence). The CDR3 totals 14 residues. CDR3 protein: CAWSPDSYNEKLFF. The CDR3 DNA follows: TGTGCCTGGAGTCCCGACAGCTATAATGAAAAACTGTTTTTT.

The chain has TRBV6-5 and TRBJ1-2, with a tentative D call TRBD1 (5 bases). The ends were cut back, 10 bases at V and 4 bases at J, with 13 bases in the middle. Germline loops: CDR1 MNHEY, CDR2 SVGAGI. CDR3 size: 12 residues. The CDR3 bases are TGTGCCACCGGGACGGAGATCTATGGCTACACCTTC. It translates to CATGTEIYGYTF.

The chain is built from TRBV7-8 and TRBJ1-1; the D is unclear. The length of the CDR3 is 13 residues. Trimming shortened V by 1 base and J by 10 bases, and 13 bases separated the two germline ends. Per the germline V gene, CDR1 is SGHVS and CDR2 is FQNEAQ. Here the CDR3 DNA reads TGTGCCAGCAGCTTAGATGTGCAGGCAGGAGCTTTCTTT. Translation gives CASSLDVQAGAFF.

The rearrangement uses TRBV6-5 and TRBJ1-2, with TRBD1 identical over 10 bases. V lost 0 bases and J lost 0; bases outside the gene matches: 1. CDR1 MNHEY and CDR2 SVGAGI come from the germline V gene. This CDR3 is 16 amino acids long. The CDR3 DNA sequence: TGTGCCAGCAGTTACTCCGGGACAGGGGCTAACTATGGCTACACCTTC. Residues: CASSYSGTGANYGYTF.

The CDR3 DNA reads as TGTGCCAGCAGTGGGGGGATCATACCTACTAACACTGAAGCTTTCTTT. Its protein product is CASSGGIIPTNTEAFF. The chain couples TRBV2 to TRBJ1-1; a weak D match, TRBD1 (5 bases). The V end was cut by 4 bases, the J end by 2 bases, with 17 bases between. The CDR3 extends over 16 amino acids. The germline CDR1 and CDR2 sequences are SNHLY and FYNNEI.

The V gene is TRBV2, the J gene TRBJ1-1, with a possible D match to TRBD1 (5 bases). The CDR3 consists of 13 residues. CDR1 and CDR2 from the germline V gene are SNHLY and FYNNEI. Trimming pared 6 bases from V and 6 bases from J, leaving 14 bases between. CDR3 DNA sequence: TGTGCCAGCAGCCTAGGGGTTTCTGCTGAAGCTTTCTTT. It codes for CASSLGVSAEAFF.

J is TRBJ1-5 and V is TRBV19, with D unclear. The germline gives CDR1 LNHDA, CDR2 SQIVND (reference sequence). The CDR3 contains 13 residues. The V and J ends lost 8 bases and 10 bases respectively, with 18 bases between them. The CDR3 coding sequence is TGTGCCAGTCGCGTCTCTGATTTCGCACCCCAGCATTTT. Its translation is CASRVSDFAPQHF.